This TCR beta chain was sequenced in a study of beta chain features in type 1 diabetes (dated by TCRdb to the late 2010s). Looking at the study overall: No differences in mean age, gender distribution, total cell number or subset yield were found between patients and healthy donors. The study compared TCRB repertoires of sorted circulating CD4+ T cell subsets between recently diagnosed type 1 diabetes patients and matched healthy donors. A total of approximately 99,000,000 sorted cells were examined across all samples, and RNA yield correlated strongly with the number of cells per subset. Naive and central memory subsets were obtained from all 30 or so donors, but regulatory and stem cell-like memory subsets were isolated from only 8 patients and roughly 8 healthy donors. The investigation overall reported the following: Type 1 diabetes patients showed a moderate but significant shortening of TCRB CDR3 length in all four CD4+ subsets. Fewer insertions and more nucleotide deletions at VDJ recombination sites were observed in patients with type 1 diabetes, implying thymic rearrangement abnormalities. Naive, central memory and regulatory TCRB repertoires appeared to be more similar among patients than among healthy donors. Sequencing cDNA rather than genomic DNA could over-represent highly expressing activated cells, although activation and CD3 levels did not differ between groups. Because small numbers of individuals were included in the HLA sub-analyses, any influence of HLA type on TCRB rearrangement was left unresolved. PCR may preferentially amplify shorter templates, but because patient and control samples were amplified and corrected together, any resulting skew would affect both groups equally.

Each donor gave one peripheral blood draw, averaging approximately 110 mL, which was collected into heparinised tubes. A BD FACSAria II was used to sort naive, central memory, regulatory and stem cell-like memory CD4+ T cells with a panel that included CD45RO, CCR7, CD25, CD127, CD95 and CD27. A purity above 95% was achieved for all sorted populations. Right away, PBMCs were isolated by Lymphoprep density gradient centrifugation and were stained directly, with no culture step. So that batch effects would be minimized, each experiment stained and sorted samples in pairs, pairing one healthy donor with one patient. This clone was counted many times. It has no known antigen specificity. Nothing much larger sits one base from this clone, and base qualities are not available. The CDR3 runs 11 residues from the cysteine to the phenylalanine. The read is trimmed to its CDR3 DNA, 33 bases read in frame from base 1. The germline V gene specifies ENHRY as CDR1 and SYGVKD as CDR2. V sheds 2 bases and J sheds 2 bases, leaving 0 bases between their ends.

The entire isolated RNA was reverse transcribed using the High Capacity cDNA Reverse Transcription Kit, and thus expressed TCRB transcripts were sequenced. Deep immunoSEQ sequencing was applied to naive, central memory and regulatory T cell samples, giving an average of about 3.57 million total reads per sample. Sorted cells were lysed in RLT buffer and RNA was extracted with DNase-treated RNeasy Micro or Mini kits, depending on cell number. To prevent cross-contamination, every cell subset was processed on its own, while patient and healthy donor samples were processed together. Using the immunoSEQ multiplex PCR, TCRB sequences were amplified from cDNA into 87-bp fragments spanning the CDR3 region. Amplicons were sequenced on the Illumina HiSeq platform. Regarding the original processing steps: Synthetic template baselines were used to correct PCR bias computationally, reads within Hamming distance 2 were collapsed together, and singletons that could not be merged were discarded. Reads were aligned against IMGT to assign V, D and J genes, CDR3 length and insertions or deletions at six rearrangement sites. Clonotype counts were normalized to sorted cell number within each subset before computing true diversity and Gini coefficients with the tcR R package. The overlap coefficient, calculated on TCRB nucleotide sequences, was used to measure repertoire sharing. As a proxy for the pre-selection repertoire, out-of-frame TCRB sequences from naive cells were analyzed. The table comes from immuneACCESS by way of TCRdb, which keeps in-frame sequences with V and J called. Part of the clones is missing from these tables; in studies checked, under half for an unresolved V gene and the rest for unknown reasons. The D gene and trimming were derived from the DNA, and the V and J assignments and clone size from that table. Recorded for this sample are fewer than 650,000 clones; roughly 16% of them occurred a single time. 0.09% to 0.095% of the sample is taken by the ten largest.

This sequence was found in a man between 18 and 35 years old in good health. The chain links TRBV10-3 with TRBJ1-1; no D gene is confidently identified. Sequenced material: naive CD4+ T cells from blood. What the cell subset or site label conveys for this sample: true naive CD4+ T cells. CDR3 protein: CAISENTEAFF. The sequenced DNA: TGTGCCATCAGTGAGAACACTGAAGCTTTCTTT.